This T cell receptor beta chain stems from a study of blood T cell repertoires in COVID-19. Study summary: Italy, Spain and the United States were the sources of the convalescent and acute COVID-19 samples. T cells, B-cell-depleted T cells, or PBMCs provided the cDNA or gDNA that served as material.

The table came from immunoSEQ multiplex PCR; TCRdb's copy has only in-frame clones and leaves some out. Of about 68,000 clones listed, around 80% are singletons. This clone came up a few times. This CDR3 has 14 amino acids. The ends were cut back, 7 bases at V and 9 bases at J, with 19 bases in the middle. The germline V gene encodes CDR1 MDHEN and CDR2 SYDVKM. V and J are TRBV28 and TRBJ2-4; TRBD2 is a possible D gene (6 bases). This clonotype originated in a human donor in a cohort sampled during active COVID-19. Sequenced: peripheral blood. The CDR3 spells CASISGVDGSIQYF. The CDR3 bases are TGTGCCAGCATCTCGGGGGTGGACGGGAGCATTCAGTACTTC.